This T cell receptor (beta chain) was identified in a study of technical replicates of blood from several donors. The germline gives CDR1 LGHNA, CDR2 YSLEER. This CDR3 has 15 amino acids. Losses at the gene ends were 4 bases for V and 6 bases for J; bases not matched to a gene: 7. Using immunoSEQ multiplex PCR, the repertoire was profiled, and TCRdb retains in-frame clones only, with some absent. The sample lists more than 80,000 clones; 90% to 98% were seen once. The clonotype originates from a human donor in good health. The V gene is TRBV4-3, the J gene TRBJ2-2, with 8 bases lining up with TRBD1. Sequencing was performed on T cells isolated from PBMCs. CDR3 in amino acids: CASSPGGRNPGELFF. The CDR3 DNA reads as TGCGCCAGCAGCCCAGGGGGCCGCAACCCCGGGGAGCTGTTTTTT.